These T cell receptor beta chains were read from a single sample in a study of cytomegalovirus exposure and HLA in healthy donors. This table comes from immunoSEQ multiplex PCR, and its TCRdb copy is limited to in-frame clones, with some not included. Among about 34,000 clones, roughly 67% were seen once, and the ten largest hold 10%. The sequenced material came from PBMCs. The source of these receptors is a man between 40 and 49 years old in good health and CMV-seropositive. Each CDR3 is given with its conserved first and last residue. Each record gives: J gene, D gene, clone size, V gene, CDR3 protein, CDR3 DNA. D genes are given only for firm matches. Clone size appears in some rows only: once, few, many, or a class for an expanded clone.

TRBJ1-2 | - | - | TRBV21-1 | CASSKEQGDGYTF | TGTGCCAGCAGCAAAGAACAGGGAGATGGCTACACCTTC
TRBJ2-7 | - | - | TRBV6-5 | CATTTGQYEQYF | TGTGCCACGACCACAGGGCAGTACGAGCAGTACTTC
TRBJ2-5 | TRBD2 | - | TRBV18 | CASSPTGTSGYRETQYF | TGTGCCAGCTCACCGACCGGGACTAGCGGTTATCGAGAGACCCAGTACTTC
TRBJ1-2 | - | - | TRBV2 | CASTGQANYGYTF | TGTGCCAGCACTGGACAAGCTAACTATGGCTACACCTTC
TRBJ1-2 | - | - | TRBV5-4 | CASSRDIYGYTF | TGTGCCAGCAGCCGGGATATCTATGGCTACACCTTC
TRBJ2-2 | TRBD1 | - | TRBV19 | CASGQGRTGELFF | TGTGCCAGTGGACAGGGTCGCACCGGGGAGCTGTTTTTT
TRBJ1-4 | TRBD1 | - | TRBV5-1 | CASSFGQGSEKLFF | TGCGCCAGCAGCTTCGGACAGGGGAGTGAAAAACTGTTTTTT
TRBJ1-4 | - | few | TRBV4-1 | CASSHGGEKLFF | TGCGCCAGCAGCCACGGGGGAGAAAAACTGTTTTTT
TRBJ2-7 | TRBD1 | - | TRBV6-5 | CASRAGTETYEQYF | TGTGCCAGCAGAGCCGGGACAGAGACCTACGAGCAGTACTTC
TRBJ1-4 | - | - | TRBV10-3 | CAISESAVSGEKLFF | TGTGCCATCAGTGAGTCGGCAGTAAGTGGCGAAAAACTGTTTTTT
TRBJ2-7 | TRBD2 | - | TRBV11-3 | CASSPTGGGMNEQYF | TGTGCCAGCAGCCCTACTGGCGGGGGGATGAACGAGCAGTACTTC
TRBJ2-2 | - | - | TRBV19 | CASTSPGGYTGELFF | TGTGCCAGTACCTCCCCAGGAGGGTACACCGGGGAGCTGTTTTTT
TRBJ1-6 | TRBD1 | - | TRBV2 | CASTWDRGGSSPLHF | TGTGCCAGCACCTGGGACAGGGGTGGTAGTTCACCCCTCCACTTT
TRBJ1-3 | - | few | TRBV6-1 | CASSAPAGRDIYF | TGTGCCAGCAGTGCCCCTGCCGGGCGGGACATATATTTT
TRBJ2-7 | TRBD2 | - | TRBV9 | CASSVGGLAGLGGEQYF | TGTGCCAGCAGCGTAGGAGGGCTAGCGGGGCTCGGGGGCGAGCAGTACTTC
TRBJ2-7 | - | - | TRBV14 | CASSQTWSPYEQYF | TGTGCCAGCAGCCAGACGTGGAGCCCCTACGAGCAGTACTTC
TRBJ2-6 | - | - | TRBV11-2 | CASSLGAGGANVLTF | TGTGCCAGCAGCTTAGGGGCAGGGGGGGCCAACGTCCTGACTTTC
TRBJ1-6 | TRBD1 | few | TRBV6-1 | CASSDGTGASHITFSPLHF | TGTGCCAGCAGTGATGGGACAGGGGCTTCCCATATTACTTTCTCACCCCTCCACTTT
TRBJ1-1 | - | few | TRBV7-9 | CASSADWQGGEAFF | TGTGCCAGCAGCGCCGATTGGCAGGGAGGTGAAGCTTTCTTT
TRBJ2-1 | TRBD2 | few | TRBV19 | CASTGRAERNEQFF | TGTGCCAGTACAGGGAGGGCTGAACGCAATGAGCAGTTCTTC
TRBJ2-4 | TRBD1 | - | TRBV7-9 | CASSLGQGKNIQYF | TGTGCCAGCAGCTTAGGACAGGGGAAGAACATTCAGTACTTC
TRBJ2-1 | - | - | TRBV5-1 | CASSLAVGGPYNEQFF | TGCGCCAGCAGCTTGGCCGTAGGGGGTCCCTACAATGAGCAGTTCTTC
TRBJ1-6 | - | few | TRBV21-1 | CASSKGSKSLLNSPLHF | TGTGCCAGCAGCAAAGGGTCTAAAAGTTTACTGAATTCACCCCTCCACTTT
TRBJ1-5 | - | - | TRBV18 | CASSPTGGTHQPQHF | TGTGCCAGCTCACCGACGGGGGGTACACATCAGCCCCAGCATTTT
TRBJ2-7 | TRBD1 | few | TRBV5-3 | CARSGGTGRASYEQYF | TGTGCCAGAAGCGGGGGGACAGGGAGAGCTTCCTACGAGCAGTACTTC
TRBJ2-7 | - | - | TRBV5-1 | CASRAGSAYEQYF | TGCGCCAGCAGGGCGGGGTCGGCCTACGAGCAGTACTTC
TRBJ2-7 | TRBD2 | few | TRBV5-6 | CASSLGGRDKNYEQYF | TGTGCCAGCAGCTTGGGAGGGAGGGATAAAAATTACGAGCAGTACTTC
TRBJ2-3 | - | - | TRBV5-8 | CASSFPQARQDTQYF | TGTGCCAGCAGCTTTCCCCAGGCACGGCAAGATACGCAGTATTTT
TRBJ2-7 | TRBD1 | once | TRBV29-1 | CSHGTGPEEQYF | TGCAGCCACGGGACAGGGCCTGAGGAGCAGTACTTC
TRBJ2-1 | TRBD2 | few | TRBV6-5 | CASRSPGGTYNEQFF | TGTGCCAGCAGATCCCCGGGGGGGACCTACAATGAGCAGTTCTTC
TRBJ2-3 | TRBD1 | - | TRBV6-1 | CASSARDRAVDTQYF | TGTGCCAGCAGTGCCCGGGACAGGGCCGTAGATACGCAGTATTTT
TRBJ2-1 | TRBD1 | - | TRBV25-1 | CASSEGTGQGISYNEQFF | TGTGCCAGCAGTGAAGGGACAGGGCAAGGTATTTCCTACAATGAGCAGTTCTTC
TRBJ2-7 | TRBD1 | few | TRBV6-1 | CASSVSQGAYEQYF | TGTGCCAGCAGTGTATCACAGGGGGCCTACGAGCAGTACTTC
TRBJ2-2 | TRBD1 | - | TRBV25-1 | CASSGQGDTGELFF | TGTGCCAGCAGTGGACAGGGGGACACCGGGGAGCTGTTTTTT
TRBJ2-1 | TRBD1 | - | TRBV5-1 | CASSLEGQGATEQFF | TGCGCCAGCAGCTTGGAGGGACAGGGGGCTACGGAGCAGTTCTTC
TRBJ2-2 | TRBD1 | once | TRBV28 | CASSLDRGTGELFF | TGTGCCAGCAGTTTAGACAGGGGGACCGGGGAGCTGTTTTTT
TRBJ1-2 | TRBD1 | few | TRBV19 | CASRGQGIYGYTF | TGTGCCAGCCGGGGACAGGGAATCTATGGCTACACCTTC
TRBJ2-7 | - | - | TRBV4-2 | CASSPGRGSTYEQYF | TGTGCCAGCAGCCCCGGCAGGGGATCTACATACGAGCAGTACTTC
TRBJ2-1 | TRBD2 | - | TRBV14 | CASSQESGGGYNEQFF | TGTGCCAGCAGCCAAGAGAGCGGGGGGGGATACAATGAGCAGTTCTTC